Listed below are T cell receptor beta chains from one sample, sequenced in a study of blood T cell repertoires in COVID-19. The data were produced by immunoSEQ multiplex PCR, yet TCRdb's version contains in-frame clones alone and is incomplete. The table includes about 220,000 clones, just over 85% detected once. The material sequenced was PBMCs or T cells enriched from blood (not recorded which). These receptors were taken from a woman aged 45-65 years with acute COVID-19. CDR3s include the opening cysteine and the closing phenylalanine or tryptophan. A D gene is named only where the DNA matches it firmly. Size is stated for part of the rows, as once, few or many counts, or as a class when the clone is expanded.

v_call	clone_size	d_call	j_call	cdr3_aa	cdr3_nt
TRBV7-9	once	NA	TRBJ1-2	CASSLAGGVNYGYTF	TGTGCCAGCAGCTTAGCGGGAGGAGTCAACTATGGCTACACCTTC
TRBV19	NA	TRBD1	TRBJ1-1	CASSTRDRGLTEAFF	TGTGCCAGTAGTACCCGGGACAGGGGGCTCACTGAAGCTTTCTTT
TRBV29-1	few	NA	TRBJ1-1	CSVEARGGTEAFF	TGCAGCGTTGAAGCAAGGGGGGGCACTGAAGCTTTCTTT
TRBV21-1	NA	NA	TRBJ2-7	CASSKEPNYELRGIRNEQYF	TGTGCCAGCAGCAAAGAACCCAACTATGAGCTTAGAGGGATTAGGAACGAGCAGTACTTC
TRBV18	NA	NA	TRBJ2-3	CASSPRRGSSTDTQYF	TGTGCCAGCTCACCACGCAGGGGATCGAGCACAGATACGCAGTATTTT
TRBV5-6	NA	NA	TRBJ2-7	CASSLVLHEQYF	TGTGCCAGCAGCTTGGTACTACACGAGCAGTACTTC
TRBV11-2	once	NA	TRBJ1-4	CASSLGLLTASNEKLFF	TGTGCCAGCAGCTTAGGGCTTCTGACAGCCAGTAATGAAAAACTGTTTTTT
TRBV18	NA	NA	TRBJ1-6	CASSPSGGTAGNSPLHF	TGTGCCAGCTCACCATCCGGGGGTACGGCGGGTAATTCACCCCTCCACTTT
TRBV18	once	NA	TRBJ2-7	CASSPASSGYEQYF	TGTGCCAGCTCACCGGCTAGCTCGGGGTACGAGCAGTACTTC
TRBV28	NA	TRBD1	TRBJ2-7	CASSSPGQGEQYF	TGTGCCAGCAGTTCACCGGGACAGGGTGAGCAGTACTTC
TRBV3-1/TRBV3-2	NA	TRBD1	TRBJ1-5	CASSLYRGRMSNQPQHF	TGTGCCAGCAGCCTTTACAGGGGGCGGATGAGCAATCAGCCCCAGCATTTT
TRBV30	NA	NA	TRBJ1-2	CAWTRGGDRLLGYGYTF	TGTGCCTGGACCCGAGGGGGGGACCGACTTCTGGGCTATGGCTACACCTTC
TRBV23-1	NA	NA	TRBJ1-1	CASSHPTNFLVGEAFF	TGCGCCAGCAGTCACCCGACTAATTTTCTCGTCGGTGAAGCTTTCTTT
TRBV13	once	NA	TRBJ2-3	CASSPGRTDTQYF	TGTGCCAGCAGCCCCGGCAGGACAGATACGCAGTATTTT
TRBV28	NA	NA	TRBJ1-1	CASSTLQGERTEAFF	TGTGCCAGCAGTACCCTACAGGGTGAACGGACTGAAGCTTTCTTT
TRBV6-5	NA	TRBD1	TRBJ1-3	CASSSGGSGNTIYF	TGTGCCAGCAGCTCAGGGGGCTCTGGAAACACCATATATTTT
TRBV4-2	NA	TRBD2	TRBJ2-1	CASSQTPLAGGYNEQFF	TGTGCCAGCAGCCAAACCCCCTTAGCGGGAGGTTACAATGAGCAGTTCTTC
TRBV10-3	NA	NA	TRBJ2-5	CAISDPGDQETQYF	TGTGCCATCAGTGATCCCGGTGACCAAGAGACCCAGTACTTC
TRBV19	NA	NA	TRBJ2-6	CASSIGRAGANVLTF	TGTGCCAGTAGTATAGGCAGGGCAGGGGCCAACGTCCTGACTTTC
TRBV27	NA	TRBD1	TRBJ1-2	CASSLSRQGARGYTF	TGTGCCAGCAGTTTATCCAGGCAGGGGGCGCGAGGCTACACCTTC
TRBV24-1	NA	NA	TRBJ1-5	CATSEGDLGSNQPQHF	TGTGCCACCAGTGAAGGGGACTTGGGTAGCAATCAGCCCCAGCATTTT
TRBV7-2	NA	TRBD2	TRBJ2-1	CASSRREGPYNEQFF	TGTGCCAGCAGCCGGCGGGAGGGCCCTTACAATGAGCAGTTCTTC
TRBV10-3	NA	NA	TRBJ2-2	CAISGSLGDLNTGELFF	TGTGCCATCAGTGGGTCCCTCGGAGACTTGAACACCGGGGAGCTGTTTTTT
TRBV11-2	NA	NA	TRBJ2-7	CASSGSLAYEQYF	TGTGCCAGCAGCGGGAGTTTGGCCTACGAGCAGTACTTC
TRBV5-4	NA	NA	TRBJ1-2	CASSLAGGAAYGYTF	TGTGCCAGCAGCTTGGCGGGGGGGGCCGCGTATGGCTACACCTTC
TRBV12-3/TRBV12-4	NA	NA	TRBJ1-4	CASSHTIEKLFF	TGTGCCAGCAGCCATACAATCGAAAAACTGTTTTTT
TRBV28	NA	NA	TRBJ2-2	CASSLGWTGELFF	TGTGCCAGCAGTCTAGGATGGACCGGGGAGCTGTTTTTT
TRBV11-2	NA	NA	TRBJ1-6	CASSFMLGHSGSPLHF	TGTGCCAGCAGCTTCATGTTGGGACATAGTGGATCACCCCTCCACTTT
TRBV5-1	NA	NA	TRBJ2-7	CASSLYPDNYEQYF	TGCGCCAGCAGCTTGTACCCAGACAACTACGAGCAGTACTTC
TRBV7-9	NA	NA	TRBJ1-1	CASSIRQVGEAFF	TGTGCCAGCAGCATTAGACAGGTTGGTGAAGCTTTCTTT
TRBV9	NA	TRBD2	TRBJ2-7	CASSVGVGGRAYEQYF	TGTGCCAGCAGCGTAGGTGTGGGCGGGAGGGCCTACGAGCAGTACTTC
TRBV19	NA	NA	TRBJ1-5	CASTLRWNQPQHF	TGTGCCAGTACCCTCCGGTGGAATCAGCCCCAGCATTTT
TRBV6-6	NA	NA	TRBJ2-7	CASTYRAGTLNEQYF	TGTGCCAGCACCTATCGGGCCGGGACACTCAACGAGCAGTACTTC
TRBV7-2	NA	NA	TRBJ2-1	CASSLYPVGSRSSYNEQFF	TGTGCCAGCAGCTTATACCCCGTCGGCTCCCGGAGCTCCTACAATGAGCAGTTCTTC
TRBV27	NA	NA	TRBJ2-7	CASSLKRTDYEQYF	TGTGCCAGCAGTTTAAAAAGGACTGACTACGAGCAGTACTTC
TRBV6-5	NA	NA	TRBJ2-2	CASSYSGGGNTGELFF	TGTGCCAGCAGTTACAGTGGAGGAGGGAACACCGGGGAGCTGTTTTTT
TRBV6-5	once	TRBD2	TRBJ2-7	CASSYSGLAGYEQYF	TGTGCCAGCAGTTACAGCGGACTAGCGGGATACGAGCAGTACTTC
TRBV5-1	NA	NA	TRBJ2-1	CASSEIRGARDEQFF	TGCGCCAGCAGCGAAATCAGGGGGGCGAGGGATGAGCAGTTCTTC
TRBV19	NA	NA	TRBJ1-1	CASRPRSTGEAFF	TGTGCCAGTAGGCCTAGATCAACGGGTGAAGCTTTCTTT
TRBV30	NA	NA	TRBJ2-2	CAWIPGAGSNTGELFF	TGTGCCTGGATCCCCGGGGCGGGATCGAACACCGGGGAGCTGTTTTTT
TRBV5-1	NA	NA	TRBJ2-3	CASSSGLIDTDTQYF	TGCGCCAGCAGCTCCGGACTAATCGACACAGATACGCAGTATTTT
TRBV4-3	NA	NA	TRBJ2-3	CASSQDRTGTYTDTQYF	TGCGCCAGCAGCCAAGACCGTACCGGGACTTACACAGATACGCAGTATTTT
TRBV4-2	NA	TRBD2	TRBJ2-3	CASSQELPSGQDTQYF	TGTGCCAGCAGCCAAGAGTTGCCTAGCGGGCAAGATACGCAGTATTTT
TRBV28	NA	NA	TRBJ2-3	CASSFGSWGGGTDTQYF	TGTGCCAGCAGTTTTGGCAGCTGGGGCGGGGGCACAGATACGCAGTATTTT
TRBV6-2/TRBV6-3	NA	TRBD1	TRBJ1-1	CASSYADRAAEAFF	TGTGCCAGCAGTTACGCAGACAGGGCTGCTGAAGCTTTCTTT
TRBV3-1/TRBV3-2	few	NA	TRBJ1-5	CASSPREGGNCNQPQHF	TGTGCCAGCAGCCCAAGAGAAGGAGGGAACTGCAATCAGCCCCAGCATTTT
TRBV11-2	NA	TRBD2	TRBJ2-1	CASSLGAGGSGQFF	TGTGCCAGCAGCTTAGGAGCGGGAGGTTCGGGGCAGTTCTTC
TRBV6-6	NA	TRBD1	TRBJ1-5	CASRLLGTVNQPQHF	TGTGCCAGCAGACTGCTCGGGACAGTCAATCAGCCCCAGCATTTT
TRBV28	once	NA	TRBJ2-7	CASRHSSYEQYF	TGTGCCAGCAGACATTCCTCCTACGAGCAGTACTTC
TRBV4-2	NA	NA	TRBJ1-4	CASSQRPQGANEKLFF	TGTGCCAGCAGCCAACGGCCACAGGGTGCTAATGAAAAACTGTTTTTT
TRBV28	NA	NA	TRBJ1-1	CASSPPGVNTEAFF	TGTGCCAGCAGTCCCCCCGGGGTGAACACTGAAGCTTTCTTT
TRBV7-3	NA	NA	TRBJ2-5	CASSKTGLQETQYF	TGTGCCAGCAGCAAGACAGGATTACAAGAGACCCAGTACTTC
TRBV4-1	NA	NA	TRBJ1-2	CASSQSVLYGYTF	TGCGCCAGCAGCCAAAGCGTTCTCTATGGCTACACCTTC